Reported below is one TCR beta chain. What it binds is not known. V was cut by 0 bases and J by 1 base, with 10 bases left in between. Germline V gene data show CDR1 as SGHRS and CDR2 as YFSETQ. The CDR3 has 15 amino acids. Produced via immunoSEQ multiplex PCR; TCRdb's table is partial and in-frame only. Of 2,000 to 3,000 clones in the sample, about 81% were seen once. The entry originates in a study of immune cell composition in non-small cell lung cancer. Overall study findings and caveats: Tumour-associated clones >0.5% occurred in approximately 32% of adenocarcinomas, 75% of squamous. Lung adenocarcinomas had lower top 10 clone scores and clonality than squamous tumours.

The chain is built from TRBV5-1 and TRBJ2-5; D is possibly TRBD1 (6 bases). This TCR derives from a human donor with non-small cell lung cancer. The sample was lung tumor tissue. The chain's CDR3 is CASSLGQGIQETQYF. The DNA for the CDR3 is TGCGCCAGCAGCTTGGGGCAGGGGATCCAAGAGACCCAGTACTTC.